This T cell receptor beta chain comes out of a study of cytomegalovirus exposure and HLA in healthy donors. Regarding the study as a whole: Presence/absence results assume similar sequencing depth per donor, which may not hold. TCR beta V segments were, for the most part, productive about 87% or about 30% of the time in an earlier analysis.

The sample holds a few counts of this clone. Its target is unknown. Vbeta (60) and Jbeta (13) primers were used in the PCR. The method was immunoSEQ multiplex PCR; TCRdb's version includes in-frame clones alone and lacks a portion of them. The table shows about 82,000 clones, with 70% to 85% occurring only once. CDR1 and CDR2 (germline): LNHDA, SQIVND (reference sequence). The CDR3 runs 16 residues. J lost 3 bases, V lost 6 bases, and 7 bases had no gene match. The sample comprised PBMCs. This sequence joins TRBV19 and TRBJ1-5; 11 positions agree with TRBD1. This TCR came from a human donor in good health. The CDR3 protein is CASRSGTGGNNQPQHF. In nucleotides, the CDR3 is TGTGCCAGTAGGTCCGGGACAGGGGGTAACAATCAGCCCCAGCATTTT. The full variable domain, in which reference TRBV19 and TRBJ1-5 provide the parts outside the CDR3, is DGGITQSPKYLFRKEGQNVTLSCEQNLNHDAMYWYRQDPGQGLRLIYYSQIVNDFQKGDIAEGYSVSREKKESFPLTVTSAQKNPTAFYLCASRSGTGGNNQPQHFGDGTRLSIL.